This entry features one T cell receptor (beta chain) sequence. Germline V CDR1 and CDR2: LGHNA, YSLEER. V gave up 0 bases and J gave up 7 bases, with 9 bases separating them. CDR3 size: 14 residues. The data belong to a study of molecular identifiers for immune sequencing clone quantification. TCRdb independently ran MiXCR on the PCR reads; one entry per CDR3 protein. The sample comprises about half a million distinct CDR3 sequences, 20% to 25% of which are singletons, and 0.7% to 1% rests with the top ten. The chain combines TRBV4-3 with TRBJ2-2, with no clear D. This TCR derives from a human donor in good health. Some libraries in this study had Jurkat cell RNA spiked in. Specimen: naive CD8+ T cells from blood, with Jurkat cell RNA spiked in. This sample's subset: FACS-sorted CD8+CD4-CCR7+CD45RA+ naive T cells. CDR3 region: CASSQDITNGELFF. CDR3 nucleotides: TGCGCCAGCAGCCAAGATATAACGAACGGGGAGCTGTTTTTT.